The present TCR beta chain was sequenced within a study of blood T cells in healthy people across ages (dated by TCRdb to the mid-2010s). With regard to the full study: In model experiments, template switching captured roughly one uniquely barcoded TCR beta cDNA molecule for every two T cells. Using the same blood draw, the study looked at two additional independent replicas of 1 million unique cDNA reads for two donors, one aged 18 to 30 and the other aged 80 or older. The donors were divided into four age groups: young (average about 15 years), middle-aged (around 41), aged (roughly 66) and long-lived (roughly 88). To avoid experimental bias, donors of different ages were spread randomly across the sequencing lanes. Age-related changes in TCR beta repertoire diversity were measured in the study by deep sequencing normalized with unique cDNA molecular identifiers. On the study overall, not on this receptor specifically: Estimates of total diversity based on one million sequenced T cells were considered lower bounds and underestimates. Because profiling used bulk unsorted PBMCs, naive and antigen-experienced compartments could not be compared conclusively. Compared with the aged group, more naive CD4+ T cells, fewer expanded clones and increased TCR diversity were shown by the long-lived group, suggesting age selection. Because donor CMV infection status was unknown, age-related changes in expanded clonotypes were potentially confounded. As age increased, observed TCR beta diversity per million T cells dropped in a roughly linear way, and a significant reduction was already evident by age roughly 40. Observed TCR beta diversity correlated strongly with the percentage of naive T cells measured by flow cytometry.

This clonotype was seen only a few times. Its specific antigen is unknown. Nothing much larger sits one base from this clone, and base qualities are not available. Receptors were amplified or captured by 5' RACE. Reads for this sample came from an Illumina HiSeq 2500. A second roughly 6 to 11 cycle PCR used a sample-barcoded 5' primer and a J-beta primer mix. A unique molecular identifier was introduced onto each TCR beta cDNA molecule by a template-switch 5' adaptor carrying 12 random nucleotides. Each sample yielded at least 2.5 million CDR3-containing paired-end reads. The Mint cDNA synthesis kit, primed by a TRBC-specific oligonucleotide, was used to synthesize first-strand cDNA from all RNA. Following uracil-DNA glycosylase treatment, a first 18-cycle PCR with universal primers M1SS and BC2_uni_R was performed on all cDNA. On the authors' methods: Each sample was normalized by randomly selecting 1 million high-quality reads, each carrying a distinct molecular identifier. Reads with shared molecular identifiers were discarded instead of being binned into consensus sequences. MiTCR, run with a Q25 quality threshold and the strictest error-elimination algorithm, handled CDR3 identification, clonotype clustering and error correction. A nonparametric unseen species model with Euler transformation was used to estimate a lower bound on total TCR beta diversity. TCRdb applied fastp at Q25 and MiXCR to the public reads, then kept only in-frame beta chains. Every distinct CDR3 protein forms one entry, paired with its most common genes and DNA. What appears here as the V and J calls and clone size reflects TCRdb's work, not the paper's. The sample table lists roughly 1.4 million distinct CDR3 sequences, around 55% of them with a count of one. Clones ranked in the top ten supply approximately 7% of the sample.

The approximately 40 donors, aged roughly 6 to 95 years, were systemically healthy Caucasian individuals from Russia. Each donor gave about 10 milliliters of peripheral blood, drawn into EDTA-treated Vacutainer tubes. Ficoll-Paque density-gradient centrifugation was used to isolate PBMCs, with at least 6.5 million per sample. Trizol reagent was used to extract total RNA from PBMCs, with at least 6 micrograms per sample. For every donor, an aliquot of PBMCs went through flow cytometry to measure the percentages of naive CD45RAhigh/CD27high T cells. The TCR was taken from a man aged 18 to 35 in good health. The sequencing sample was made of blood.

The DNA sequence reads TGCGCCAGCAGCCAAGCTGACTGGGATTATGGCTACACCTTC. Its protein reads: CASSQADWDYGYTF. This chain is built from TRBV4-1 and TRBJ1-2, with the D segment identity uncertain. The CDR3, from cysteine to phenylalanine, totals 14 residues. Only the CDR3 DNA is retained, 42 bases long and in frame from the first base. The CDR1 and CDR2 encoded by the germline V gene are MGHRA and YSYEKL. Trimming costs V 1 base and J 5 bases, and their ends lie 11 bases apart.